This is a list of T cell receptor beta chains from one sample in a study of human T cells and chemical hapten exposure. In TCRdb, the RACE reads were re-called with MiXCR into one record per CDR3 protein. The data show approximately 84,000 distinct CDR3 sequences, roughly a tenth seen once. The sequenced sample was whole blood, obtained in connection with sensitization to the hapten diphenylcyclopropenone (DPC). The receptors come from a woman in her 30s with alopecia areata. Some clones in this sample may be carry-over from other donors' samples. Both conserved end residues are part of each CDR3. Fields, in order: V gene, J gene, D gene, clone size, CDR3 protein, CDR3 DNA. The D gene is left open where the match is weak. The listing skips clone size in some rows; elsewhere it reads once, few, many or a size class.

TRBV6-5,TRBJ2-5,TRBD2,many,CASSPQLAGAETQYF,TGTGCCAGCAGCCCCCAGCTAGCGGGAGCCGAGACCCAGTACTTC
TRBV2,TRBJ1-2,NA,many,CASRKGQTYGYTF,TGTGCCAGCAGAAAGGGGCAAACCTATGGCTACACCTTC
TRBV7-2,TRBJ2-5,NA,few,CASSLSRSVQETQYF,TGTGCCAGCAGCTTATCAAGAAGCGTCCAAGAGACCCAGTACTTC
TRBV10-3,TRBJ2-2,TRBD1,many,CAIRGQGNTGELFF,TGTGCCATCCGGGGACAGGGAAACACCGGGGAGCTGTTTTTT
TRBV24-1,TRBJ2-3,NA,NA,CATSDPKGQKLLRDTQYF,TGTGCCACCAGTGATCCGAAGGGACAAAAGCTCCTCCGCGATACGCAGTATTTT
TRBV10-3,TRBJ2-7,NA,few,CAISEPDVGDPYEQYF,TGTGCCATCAGTGAGCCGGACGTCGGGGACCCTTACGAGCAGTACTTC
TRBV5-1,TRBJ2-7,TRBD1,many,CASSYGQGHEQYF,TGCGCCAGCAGCTACGGACAGGGCCACGAGCAGTACTTC
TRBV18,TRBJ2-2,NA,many,CASSIRAENTGELFF,TGTGCCAGCTCAATCCGGGCGGAGAACACCGGGGAGCTGTTTTTT
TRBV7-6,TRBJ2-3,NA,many,CASSFLGPPGADTQYF,TGTGCCAGCAGCTTTCTCGGCCCCCCGGGAGCAGATACGCAGTATTTT
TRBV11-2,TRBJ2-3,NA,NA,CASSLDLRGSTDTQYF,TGTGCCAGCAGCTTAGATCTAAGAGGGAGCACAGATACGCAGTATTTT
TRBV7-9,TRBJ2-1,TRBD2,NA,CASSLSGLAGDEQFF,TGTGCCAGCAGCTTATCTGGACTAGCGGGCGATGAGCAGTTCTTC
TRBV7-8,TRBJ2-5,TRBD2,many,CASSLPLGLAQETQYF,TGTGCCAGCAGCTTGCCCCTCGGACTAGCGCAAGAGACCCAGTACTTC
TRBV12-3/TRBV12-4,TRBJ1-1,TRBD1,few,CASTGQGTMNTEAFF,TGTGCCAGCACCGGACAGGGGACTATGAACACTGAAGCTTTCTTT
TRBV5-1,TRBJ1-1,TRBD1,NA,CASSLGSTGDTEAFF,TGCGCCAGCAGCTTGGGGTCAACAGGGGACACTGAAGCTTTCTTT
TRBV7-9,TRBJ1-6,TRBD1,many,CASSPITGTGDSPLHF,TGTGCCAGCAGCCCTATTACCGGGACAGGGGATTCACCCCTCCACTTT
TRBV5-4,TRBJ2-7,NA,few,CASSLDPPYEQYF,TGTGCCAGCAGCTTGGATCCCCCCTACGAGCAGTACTTC
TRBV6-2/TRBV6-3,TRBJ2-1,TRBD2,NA,CASSSTIAGGHNEQFF,TGTGCCAGCAGTTCCACCATAGCGGGAGGTCACAATGAGCAGTTCTTC
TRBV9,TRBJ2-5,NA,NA,CASSPSWRDETQYF,TGTGCCAGCAGCCCGTCGTGGAGGGATGAGACCCAGTACTTC
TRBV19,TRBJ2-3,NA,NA,CARRPPDTDTQYF,TGTGCCCGTAGGCCACCCGACACAGATACGCAGTATTTT
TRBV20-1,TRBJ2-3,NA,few,CSAVRTADTQYF,TGCAGTGCTGTCCGGACGGCAGATACGCAGTATTTT
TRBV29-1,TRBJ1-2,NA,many,CSVDIGGRDPGTF,TGCAGCGTTGATATCGGGGGCCGGGATCCGGGAACCTTC
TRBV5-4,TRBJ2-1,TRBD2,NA,CASSPAPPIAGGINEQFF,TGTGCCAGCAGCCCGGCCCCCCCAATAGCGGGAGGGATCAATGAGCAGTTCTTC
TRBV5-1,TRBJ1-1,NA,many,CASSLDSTEAFF,TGCGCCAGCAGCTTGGATAGCACTGAAGCTTTCTTT
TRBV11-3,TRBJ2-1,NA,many,CASSLAGENEQFF,TGTGCCAGCAGCTTAGCAGGGGAGAATGAGCAGTTCTTC
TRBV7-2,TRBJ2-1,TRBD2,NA,CASSPRLAGSPLSGGEQFF,TGTGCCAGCAGCCCGCGACTAGCGGGGTCACCTCTCTCGGGGGGTGAGCAGTTCTTC
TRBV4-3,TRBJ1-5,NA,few,CASSQVVNQPQHF,TGCGCCAGCAGCCAGGTCGTGAATCAGCCCCAGCATTTT